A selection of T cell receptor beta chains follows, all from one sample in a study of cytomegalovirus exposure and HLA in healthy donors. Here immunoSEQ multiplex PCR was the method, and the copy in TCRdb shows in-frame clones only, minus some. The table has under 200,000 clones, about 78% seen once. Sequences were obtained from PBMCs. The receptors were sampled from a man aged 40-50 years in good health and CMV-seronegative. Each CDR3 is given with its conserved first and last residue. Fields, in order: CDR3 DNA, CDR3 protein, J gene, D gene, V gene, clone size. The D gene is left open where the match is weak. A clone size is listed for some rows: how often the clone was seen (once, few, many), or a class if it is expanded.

CDR3nt: TGTGCCAGCAGTCCCGGGACAGATATGTTCGGCTACACCTTC
CDR3aa: CASSPGTDMFGYTF
j_gene: TRBJ1-2
d_gene: TRBD1
v_gene: TRBV2
abundance: .

CDR3nt: TGCGCCAGCAGCCAAGAGACAGGGACCTACTCTGGAAACACCATATATTTT
CDR3aa: CASSQETGTYSGNTIYF
j_gene: TRBJ1-3
d_gene: TRBD1
v_gene: TRBV4-1
abundance: .

CDR3nt: TGTGCCAGCAGTTACCAGCGAGGGGGGGCTAGCACTGAAGCTTTCTTT
CDR3aa: CASSYQRGGASTEAFF
j_gene: TRBJ1-1
d_gene: .
v_gene: TRBV6-5
abundance: .

CDR3nt: TGTGCCAGCAGCTTGGACTGGGGCAGGGTTAAAGAGCAGTTCTTC
CDR3aa: CASSLDWGRVKEQFF
j_gene: TRBJ2-1
d_gene: .
v_gene: TRBV5-4
abundance: .

CDR3nt: TGTGCCAGCAGCGAAGGGGTTAACTATGGCTACACCTTC
CDR3aa: CASSEGVNYGYTF
j_gene: TRBJ1-2
d_gene: .
v_gene: TRBV9
abundance: .

CDR3nt: TGCGCCAGCAGCCAAGGAGTAGCGGGAGTCTCCTCCTACGAGCAGTACTTC
CDR3aa: CASSQGVAGVSSYEQYF
j_gene: TRBJ2-7
d_gene: TRBD2
v_gene: TRBV5-1
abundance: .

CDR3nt: TGTGCCAGCAGTATACAGGGCATGAACACTGAAGCTTTCTTT
CDR3aa: CASSIQGMNTEAFF
j_gene: TRBJ1-1
d_gene: .
v_gene: TRBV7-9
abundance: .

CDR3nt: TGCGCCAGCAGCCCGGAGGTGGTGGGTGGCTCGGGGTACGAGCAGTACTTC
CDR3aa: CASSPEVVGGSGYEQYF
j_gene: TRBJ2-7
d_gene: .
v_gene: TRBV5-1
abundance: .

CDR3nt: TGTGCCAGCAGCAGACTGCGTTTGCGGGTCGGCCCCAATGAGCAGTTCTTC
CDR3aa: CASSRLRLRVGPNEQFF
j_gene: TRBJ2-1
d_gene: .
v_gene: TRBV28
abundance: .

CDR3nt: TGTGCCAGCAGCCCGGGACAGCGGGGAAACACCATATATTTT
CDR3aa: CASSPGQRGNTIYF
j_gene: TRBJ1-3
d_gene: TRBD1
v_gene: TRBV7-9
abundance: .

CDR3nt: TGTGCCAGCAGCTTAGAAGAGGGAACTGAAGCTTTCTTT
CDR3aa: CASSLEEGTEAFF
j_gene: TRBJ1-1
d_gene: .
v_gene: TRBV11-3
abundance: .

CDR3nt: TGTGCCAGCAGCTTGGCGTGGGGGGACGGCAATGAGCAGTTCTTC
CDR3aa: CASSLAWGDGNEQFF
j_gene: TRBJ2-1
d_gene: .
v_gene: TRBV5-6
abundance: .

CDR3nt: TGTGCCAGCAGTAGGGGGGGTGGAGAGCAGTACTTC
CDR3aa: CASSRGGGEQYF
j_gene: TRBJ2-7
d_gene: .
v_gene: TRBV6-6
abundance: .

CDR3nt: TGTGCCAGCAGCGCGAGCAGGGTAAATCAGCCCCAGCATTTT
CDR3aa: CASSASRVNQPQHF
j_gene: TRBJ1-5
d_gene: .
v_gene: TRBV7-8
abundance: .

CDR3nt: TGTGCCAGCAGTGAAAACAGGGTCGGCTACGAGCAGTACTTC
CDR3aa: CASSENRVGYEQYF
j_gene: TRBJ2-7
d_gene: .
v_gene: TRBV6-1
abundance: .

CDR3nt: TGTGCCAGTTGTACGGGACAGGCGAACACCGGGGAGCTGTTTTTT
CDR3aa: CASCTGQANTGELFF
j_gene: TRBJ2-2
d_gene: TRBD1
v_gene: TRBV19
abundance: .

CDR3nt: TGTGCCAGTAGTATAGATCATCAGACTAGTGGCATTCAGTACTTC
CDR3aa: CASSIDHQTSGIQYF
j_gene: TRBJ2-4
d_gene: .
v_gene: TRBV19
abundance: once

CDR3nt: TGTGCCAGTATGGCTTTTCTAGCGGGAGTCGGCGGGGAGCTGTTTTTT
CDR3aa: CASMAFLAGVGGELFF
j_gene: TRBJ2-2
d_gene: TRBD2
v_gene: TRBV19
abundance: .

CDR3nt: TGTGCCAGCAGCGTAGGACTAGCGGACACAGATACGCAGTATTTT
CDR3aa: CASSVGLADTDTQYF
j_gene: TRBJ2-3
d_gene: TRBD2
v_gene: TRBV9
abundance: .

CDR3nt: TGTGCCAGCAGCTTAGCGCCCAGAGGTCAGCCCCAGCATTTT
CDR3aa: CASSLAPRGQPQHF
j_gene: TRBJ1-5
d_gene: .
v_gene: TRBV11-1
abundance: .

CDR3nt: TGTGCCAGCAGCCTAGCGGGTGCCAATCAGCCCCAGCATTTT
CDR3aa: CASSLAGANQPQHF
j_gene: TRBJ1-5
d_gene: .
v_gene: TRBV27
abundance: .

CDR3nt: TGTGCCAGCAGCTTAGGCGCTAGCACCAGCACAGATACGCAGTATTTT
CDR3aa: CASSLGASTSTDTQYF
j_gene: TRBJ2-3
d_gene: .
v_gene: TRBV7-8
abundance: .

CDR3nt: TGTGCCAGCTCACATAATATCAGGGAAAGGGCGAACTATGGCTACACCTTC
CDR3aa: CASSHNIRERANYGYTF
j_gene: TRBJ1-2
d_gene: .
v_gene: TRBV18
abundance: .

CDR3nt: TGCGCCAGCAACCGACTAGCGGGGACCTACAATGAGCAGTTCTTC
CDR3aa: CASNRLAGTYNEQFF
j_gene: TRBJ2-1
d_gene: TRBD2
v_gene: TRBV4-1
abundance: .

CDR3nt: TGCGCCAGCAGCGTGGGCCTCACAACCTACGAGCAGTACTTC
CDR3aa: CASSVGLTTYEQYF
j_gene: TRBJ2-7
d_gene: .
v_gene: TRBV5-1
abundance: once

CDR3nt: TGTGCCGGCAGTTCCCGAAATTCCAGATTTTACACTGAAGCTTTCTTT
CDR3aa: CAGSSRNSRFYTEAFF
j_gene: TRBJ1-1
d_gene: .
v_gene: TRBV6-5
abundance: once

CDR3nt: TGTGCCAGCATCCCCCCAGGGGGCAATGCTGGCTACACCTTC
CDR3aa: CASIPPGGNAGYTF
j_gene: TRBJ1-2
d_gene: TRBD1
v_gene: TRBV5-6
abundance: once

CDR3nt: TGTGCCAGTAGTATTGGGGGTTGGAGCGGGAAAGAGACCCAGTACTTC
CDR3aa: CASSIGGWSGKETQYF
j_gene: TRBJ2-5
d_gene: TRBD2
v_gene: TRBV19
abundance: .